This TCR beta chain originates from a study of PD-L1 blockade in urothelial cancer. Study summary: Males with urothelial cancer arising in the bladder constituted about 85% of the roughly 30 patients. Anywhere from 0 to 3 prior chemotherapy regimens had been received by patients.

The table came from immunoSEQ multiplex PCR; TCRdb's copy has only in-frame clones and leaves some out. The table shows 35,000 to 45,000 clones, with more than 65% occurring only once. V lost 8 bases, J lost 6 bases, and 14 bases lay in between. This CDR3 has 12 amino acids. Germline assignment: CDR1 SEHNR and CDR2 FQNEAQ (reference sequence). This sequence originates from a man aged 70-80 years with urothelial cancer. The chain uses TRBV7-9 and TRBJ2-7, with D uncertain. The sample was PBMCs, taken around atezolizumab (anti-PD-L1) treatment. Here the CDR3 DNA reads TGTGCCAGCGGAACCCCCGAGCGCGAGCAGTACTTC. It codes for CASGTPEREQYF.